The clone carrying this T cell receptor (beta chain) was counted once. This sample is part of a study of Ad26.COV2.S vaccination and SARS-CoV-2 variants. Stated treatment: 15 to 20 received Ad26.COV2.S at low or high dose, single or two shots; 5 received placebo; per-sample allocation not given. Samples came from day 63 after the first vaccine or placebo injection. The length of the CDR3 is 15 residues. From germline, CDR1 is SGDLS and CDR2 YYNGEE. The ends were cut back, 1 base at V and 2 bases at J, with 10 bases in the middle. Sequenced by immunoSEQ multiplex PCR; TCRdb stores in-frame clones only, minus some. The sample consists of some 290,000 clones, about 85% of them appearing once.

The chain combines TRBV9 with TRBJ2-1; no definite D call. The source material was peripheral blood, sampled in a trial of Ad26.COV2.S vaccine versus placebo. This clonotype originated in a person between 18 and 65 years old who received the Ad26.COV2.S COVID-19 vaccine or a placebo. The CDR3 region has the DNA TGTGCCAGCAGCGTAAGGGAATGGCCCTACAATGAGCAGTTCTTC. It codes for CASSVREWPYNEQFF.